The clone carrying this T cell receptor (beta chain) has a single count. This record comes from a study of technical replicates of blood from a handful of donors. V shed 4 bases and J 11 bases; nucleotides not matched to a gene: 13. CDR1 and CDR2 from the germline V gene are SGHRS and YFSETQ. This CDR3 region has 14 residues. Method: immunoSEQ multiplex PCR; TCRdb's copy keeps in-frame clones and lacks some. Of about 73,000 clones listed, roughly 90% were seen once; the top ten hold 4.5% to 5%. This TCR derives from a human donor in good health. Some clones in this sample may be carry-over from other donors' samples. The sequencing input was PBMCs. The chain is built from TRBV5-1 and TRBJ1-2; TRBD1 matches 8 bases. The DNA for the CDR3 is TGCGCCAGCAGCCACGACAGGGGACAGTTCGGGTACACCTTC. Its translation is CASSHDRGQFGYTF. The variable domain in full, with the rest retrieved from reference TRBV5-1 and TRBJ1-2, is KAGVTQTPRYLIKTRGQQVTLSCSPISGHRSVSWYQQTPGQGLQFLFEYFSETQRNKGNFPGRFSGRQFSNSRSEMNVSTLELGDSALYLCASSHDRGQFGYTFGSGTRLTVV.